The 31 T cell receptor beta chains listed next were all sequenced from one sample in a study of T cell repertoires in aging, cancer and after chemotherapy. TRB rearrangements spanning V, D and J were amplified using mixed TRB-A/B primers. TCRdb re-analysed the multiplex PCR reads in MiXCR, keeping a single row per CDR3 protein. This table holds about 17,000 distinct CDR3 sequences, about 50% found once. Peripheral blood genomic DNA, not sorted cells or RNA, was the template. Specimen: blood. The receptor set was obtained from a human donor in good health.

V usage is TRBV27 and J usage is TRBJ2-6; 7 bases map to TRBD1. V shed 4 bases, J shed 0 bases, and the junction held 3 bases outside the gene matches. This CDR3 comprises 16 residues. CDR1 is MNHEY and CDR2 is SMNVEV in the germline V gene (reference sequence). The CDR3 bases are TGTGCCAGCAGTTCCCACAGGGGCTCTGGGGCCAACGTCCTGACTTTC. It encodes CASSSHRGSGANVLTF.

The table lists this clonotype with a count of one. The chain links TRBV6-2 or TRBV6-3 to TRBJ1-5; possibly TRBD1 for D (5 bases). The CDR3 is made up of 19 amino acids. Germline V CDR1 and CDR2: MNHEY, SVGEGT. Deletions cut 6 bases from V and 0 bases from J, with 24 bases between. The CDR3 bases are TGTGCCAGCAGAAGTTACCGGATGCATGGGGGTTATAGCAATCAGCCCCAGCATTTT. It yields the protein CASRSYRMHGGYSNQPQHF.

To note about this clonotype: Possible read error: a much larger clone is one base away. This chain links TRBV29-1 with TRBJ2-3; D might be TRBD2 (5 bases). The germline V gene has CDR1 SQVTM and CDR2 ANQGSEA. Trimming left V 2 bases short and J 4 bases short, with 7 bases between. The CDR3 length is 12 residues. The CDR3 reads CSVEWESDTQYF. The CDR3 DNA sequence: TGCAGCGTTGAATGGGAGTCAGATACGCAGTATTTT.

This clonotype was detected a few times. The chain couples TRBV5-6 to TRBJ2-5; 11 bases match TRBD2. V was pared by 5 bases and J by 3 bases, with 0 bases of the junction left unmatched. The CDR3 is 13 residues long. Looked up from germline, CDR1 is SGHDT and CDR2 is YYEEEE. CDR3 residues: CASRGLAEETQYF. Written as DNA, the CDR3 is TGTGCCAGCAGGGGACTAGCGGAAGAGACCCAGTACTTC.

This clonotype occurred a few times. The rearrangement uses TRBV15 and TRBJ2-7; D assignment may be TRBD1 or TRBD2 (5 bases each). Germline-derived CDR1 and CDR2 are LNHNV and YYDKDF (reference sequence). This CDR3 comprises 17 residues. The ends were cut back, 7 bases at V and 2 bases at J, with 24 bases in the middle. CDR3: CATIGLFPGPDTYEQYF. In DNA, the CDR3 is TGTGCCACCATAGGCCTTTTCCCGGGACCCGACACCTACGAGCAGTACTTC.

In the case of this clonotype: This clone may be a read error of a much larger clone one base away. CDR3 DNA: TGTGCCAGCAGTTTAGACATCAAGCCCTACAATGAGAAGTTCTTC. This codes for CASSLDIKPYNEKFF. The V call is TRBV27, the J call TRBJ2-7; D call uncertain. Germline V CDR1 and CDR2: MNHEY, SMNVEV (reference sequence). The CDR3 contains 15 residues.

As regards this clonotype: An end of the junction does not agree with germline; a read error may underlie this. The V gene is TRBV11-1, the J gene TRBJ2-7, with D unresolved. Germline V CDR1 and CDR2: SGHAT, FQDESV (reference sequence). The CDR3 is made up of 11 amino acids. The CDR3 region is CVSSLVNEQYF. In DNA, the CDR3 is TGTGTCAGCAGCCTAGTAAACGAGCAGTACTTC.

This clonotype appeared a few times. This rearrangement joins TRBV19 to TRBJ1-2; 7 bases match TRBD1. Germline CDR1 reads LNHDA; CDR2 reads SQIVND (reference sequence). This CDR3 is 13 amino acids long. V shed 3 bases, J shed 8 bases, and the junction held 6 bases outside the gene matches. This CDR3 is CASSITGAGGYTF. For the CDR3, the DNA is TGTGCCAGTAGTATTACAGGGGCAGGAGGCTACACCTTC.

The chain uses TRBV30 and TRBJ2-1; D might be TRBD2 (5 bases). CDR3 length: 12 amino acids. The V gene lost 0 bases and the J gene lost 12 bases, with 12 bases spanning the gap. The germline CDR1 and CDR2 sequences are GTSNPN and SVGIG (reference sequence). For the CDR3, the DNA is TGTGCCTGGAGTGTAGGAGGCCCCGGGCAGTTCTTC. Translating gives CAWSVGGPGQFF.

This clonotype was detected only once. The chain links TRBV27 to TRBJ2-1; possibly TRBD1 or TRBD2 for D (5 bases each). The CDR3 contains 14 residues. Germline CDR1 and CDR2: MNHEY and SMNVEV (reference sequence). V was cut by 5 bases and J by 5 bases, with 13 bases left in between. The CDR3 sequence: CASSGGPSNNEQFF. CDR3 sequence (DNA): TGTGCCAGCAGTGGGGGACCATCCAACAATGAGCAGTTCTTC.

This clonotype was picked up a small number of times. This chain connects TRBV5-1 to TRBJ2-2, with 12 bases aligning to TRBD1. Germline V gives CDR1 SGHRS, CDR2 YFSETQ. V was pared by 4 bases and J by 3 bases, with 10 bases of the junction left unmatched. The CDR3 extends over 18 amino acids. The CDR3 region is CASSQRPGTGGYTGELFF. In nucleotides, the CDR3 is TGCGCCAGCAGCCAGCGACCCGGGACAGGGGGCTACACCGGGGAGCTGTTTTTT. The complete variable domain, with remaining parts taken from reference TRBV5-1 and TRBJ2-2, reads KAGVTQTPRYLIKTRGQQVTLSCSPISGHRSVSWYQQTPGQGLQFLFEYFSETQRNKGNFPGRFSGRQFSNSRSEMNVSTLELGDSALYLCASSQRPGTGGYTGELFFGEGSRLTVL.

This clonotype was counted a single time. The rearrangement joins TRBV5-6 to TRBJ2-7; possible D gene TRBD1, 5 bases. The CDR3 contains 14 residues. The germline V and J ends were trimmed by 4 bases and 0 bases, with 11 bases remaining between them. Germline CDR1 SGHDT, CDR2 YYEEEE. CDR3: CASSHSGLSYEQYF. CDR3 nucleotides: TGTGCCAGCAGCCACTCAGGGCTCTCCTACGAGCAGTACTTC.

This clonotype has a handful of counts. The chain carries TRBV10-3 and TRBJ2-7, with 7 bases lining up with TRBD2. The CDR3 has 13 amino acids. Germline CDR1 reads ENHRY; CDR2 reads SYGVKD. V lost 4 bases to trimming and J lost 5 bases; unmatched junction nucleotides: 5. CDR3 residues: CAISGGRGNEQYF. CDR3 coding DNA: TGTGCCATCAGTGGCGGGCGGGGGAACGAGCAGTACTTC.

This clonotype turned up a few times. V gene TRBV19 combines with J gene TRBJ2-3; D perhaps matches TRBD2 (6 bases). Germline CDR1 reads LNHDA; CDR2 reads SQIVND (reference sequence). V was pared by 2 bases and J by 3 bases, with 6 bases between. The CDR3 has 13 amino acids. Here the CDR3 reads CASSILATDTQYF. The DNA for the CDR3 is TGTGCCAGTAGTATACTAGCGACAGATACGCAGTATTTT.

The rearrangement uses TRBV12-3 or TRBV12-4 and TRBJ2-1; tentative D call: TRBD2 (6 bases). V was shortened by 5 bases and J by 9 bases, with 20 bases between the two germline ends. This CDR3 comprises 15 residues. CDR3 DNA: TGTGCCAGCAGTACGGGACGGGGGAGTCTAGGTGAGCAGTTCTTC. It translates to CASSTGRGSLGEQFF.

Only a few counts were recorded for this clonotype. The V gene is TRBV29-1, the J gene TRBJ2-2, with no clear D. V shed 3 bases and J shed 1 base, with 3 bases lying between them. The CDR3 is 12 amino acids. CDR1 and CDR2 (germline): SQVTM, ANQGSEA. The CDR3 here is CSVDRNTGELFF. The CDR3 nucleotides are TGCAGCGTTGATAGGAACACCGGGGAGCTGTTTTTT.

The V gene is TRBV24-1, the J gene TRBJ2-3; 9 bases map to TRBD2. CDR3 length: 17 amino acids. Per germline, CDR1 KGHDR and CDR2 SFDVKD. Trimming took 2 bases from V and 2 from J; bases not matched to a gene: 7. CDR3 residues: CATSDWASGIYTDTQYF. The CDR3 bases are TGTGCCACCAGTGATTGGGCTAGCGGGATCTACACAGATACGCAGTATTTT.

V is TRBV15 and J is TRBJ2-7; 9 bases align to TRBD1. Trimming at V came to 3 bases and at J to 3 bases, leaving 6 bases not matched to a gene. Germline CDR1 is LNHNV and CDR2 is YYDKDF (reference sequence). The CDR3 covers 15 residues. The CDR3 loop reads CATSSLKGQGYEQYF. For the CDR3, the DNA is TGTGCCACCAGCAGCCTTAAGGGACAGGGCTACGAGCAGTACTTC.

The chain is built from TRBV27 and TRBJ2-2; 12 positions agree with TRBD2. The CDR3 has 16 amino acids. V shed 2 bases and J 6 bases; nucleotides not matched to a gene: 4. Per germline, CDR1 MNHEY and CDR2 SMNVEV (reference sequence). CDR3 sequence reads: CASSLLAGGPAGELFF. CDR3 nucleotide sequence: TGTGCCAGCAGTTTACTAGCGGGAGGGCCCGCCGGGGAGCTGTTTTTT.

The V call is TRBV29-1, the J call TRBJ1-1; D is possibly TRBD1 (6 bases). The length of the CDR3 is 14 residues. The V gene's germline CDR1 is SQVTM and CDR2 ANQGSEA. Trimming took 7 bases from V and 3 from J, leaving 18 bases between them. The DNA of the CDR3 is TGCAGCGCTGAGGGGGGGGCTTCGTACACTGAAGCTTTCTTT. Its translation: CSAEGGASYTEAFF.

The CDR3 protein is CASSPSTGGRGTEAFF. DNA for the CDR3: TGTGCCAGCTCACCGTCGACAGGGGGACGCGGGACTGAAGCTTTCTTT. This chain links TRBV18 with TRBJ1-1, with TRBD1 matching 9 bases. From germline, CDR1 is KGHSH and CDR2 LQKENI. V shed 3 bases, J shed 5 bases, and the junction held 10 bases outside the gene matches. The CDR3 has 16 amino acids.

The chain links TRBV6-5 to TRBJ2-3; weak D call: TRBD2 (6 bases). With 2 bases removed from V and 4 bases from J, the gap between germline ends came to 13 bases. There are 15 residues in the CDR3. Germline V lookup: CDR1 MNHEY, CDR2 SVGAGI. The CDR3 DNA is TGTGCCAGCAGTTACGGGGCGGGAAACGCAGATACGCAGTATTTT. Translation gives CASSYGAGNADTQYF.

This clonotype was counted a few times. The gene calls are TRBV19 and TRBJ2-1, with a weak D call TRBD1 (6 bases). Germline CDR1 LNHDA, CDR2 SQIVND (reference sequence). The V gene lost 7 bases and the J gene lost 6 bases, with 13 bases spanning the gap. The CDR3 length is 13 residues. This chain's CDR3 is CASKVDSLNEQFF. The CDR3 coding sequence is TGTGCCAGTAAGGTGGACAGCCTCAATGAGCAGTTCTTC.

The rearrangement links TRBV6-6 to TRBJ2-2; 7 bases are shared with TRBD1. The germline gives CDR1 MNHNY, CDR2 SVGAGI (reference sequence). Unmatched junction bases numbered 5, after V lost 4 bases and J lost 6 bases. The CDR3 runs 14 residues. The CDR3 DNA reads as TGTGCCAGCAGTTTCACAGGGGATCCCGGGGAGCTGTTTTTT. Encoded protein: CASSFTGDPGELFF.

The CDR3 DNA sequence: TGTGCCAGAAGCTGGTGGAGCAGGGGGGATGAAAAACTGTTTTTT. Amino acid sequence: CARSWWSRGDEKLFF. The chain recombines TRBV5-3 with TRBJ1-4; 7 bases are shared with TRBD1. TRBV5-3 is filed as an ORF, its function uncertain. V gave up 3 bases and J gave up 6 bases; unmatched junction bases: 8. The CDR3 loop spans 15 amino acids.

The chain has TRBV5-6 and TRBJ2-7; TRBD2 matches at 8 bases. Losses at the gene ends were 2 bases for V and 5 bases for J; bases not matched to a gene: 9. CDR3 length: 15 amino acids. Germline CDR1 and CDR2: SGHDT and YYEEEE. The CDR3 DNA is TGTGCCAGCAGCTTCCGCTACAGCGGGAGACACGAGCAGTACTTC. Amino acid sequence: CASSFRYSGRHEQYF.

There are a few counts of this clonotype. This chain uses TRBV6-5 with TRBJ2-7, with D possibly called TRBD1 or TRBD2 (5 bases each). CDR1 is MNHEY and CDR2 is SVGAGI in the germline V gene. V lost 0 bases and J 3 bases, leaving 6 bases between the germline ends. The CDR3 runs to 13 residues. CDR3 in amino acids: CASSYSGDYEQYF. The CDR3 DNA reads TGTGCCAGCAGTTACTCGGGGGACTACGAGCAGTACTTC.

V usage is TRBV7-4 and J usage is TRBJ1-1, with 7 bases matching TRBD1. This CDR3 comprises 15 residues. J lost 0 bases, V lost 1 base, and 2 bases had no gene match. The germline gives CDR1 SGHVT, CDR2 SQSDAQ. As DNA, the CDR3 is TGTGCCAGCAGCTTAGACCAGGGGGTGAACACTGAAGCTTTCTTT. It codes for CASSLDQGVNTEAFF.

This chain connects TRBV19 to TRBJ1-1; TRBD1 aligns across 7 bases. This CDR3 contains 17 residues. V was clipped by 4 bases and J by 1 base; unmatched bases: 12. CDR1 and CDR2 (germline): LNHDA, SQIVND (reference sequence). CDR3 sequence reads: CASSTDLQGRWNTEAFF. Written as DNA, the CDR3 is TGTGCCAGTAGTACCGACCTACAGGGGAGATGGAACACTGAAGCTTTCTTT.

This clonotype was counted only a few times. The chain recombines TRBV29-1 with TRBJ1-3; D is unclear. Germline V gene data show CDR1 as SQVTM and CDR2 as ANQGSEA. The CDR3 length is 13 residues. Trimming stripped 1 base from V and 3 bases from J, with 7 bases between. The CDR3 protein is CSVEGSNGNTIYF. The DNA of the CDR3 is TGCAGCGTTGAAGGGAGTAATGGAAACACCATATATTTT.

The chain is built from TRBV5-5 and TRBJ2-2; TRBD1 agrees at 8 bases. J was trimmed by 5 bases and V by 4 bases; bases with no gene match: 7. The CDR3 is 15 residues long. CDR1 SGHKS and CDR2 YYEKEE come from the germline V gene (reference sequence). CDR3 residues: CASSLVDRATGELFF. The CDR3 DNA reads TGTGCCAGCAGCCTCGTGGACAGGGCGACCGGGGAGCTGTTTTTT.